This TCR beta chain was obtained from a study of T cells in Graves' hyperthyroidism and ophthalmopathy. Study information: Specimen type is peripheral blood, collected at initial diagnosis prior to any treatment. Whole-study results and caveats: Researchers found most expanded thyroid clonotypes above 0.001 in blood as well. Ophthalmopathy was distinguished from stable hyperthyroidism by 13 V-J signatures.

This clonotype showed up many times. Its antigen is as yet unknown. Trimming took 2 bases from V and 0 from J; bases not matched to a gene: 10. The CDR3 consists of 17 residues. Germline-derived CDR1 and CDR2 are SQVTM and ANQGSEA. The investigators amplified TCR beta CDR3 regions from RNA transcripts. The TCR CDR3 was amplified in a first-round RT-PCR using the HTBI primer set. TCRdb passed the multiplex PCR reads through MiXCR, listing each CDR3 protein once. Of around 610,000 distinct CDR3 sequences in the sample, about 14% were seen once. The chain links TRBV29-1 to TRBJ2-7; 10 bases are a match to TRBD2. The receptor comes from a woman aged 40 to 50 with Graves' ophthalmopathy. The sample consisted of blood. The CDR3: CSVESLIGTSDSYEQYF. CDR3 nucleotide sequence: TGCAGCGTTGAATCCCTTATTGGGACTAGCGACTCCTACGAGCAGTACTTC.